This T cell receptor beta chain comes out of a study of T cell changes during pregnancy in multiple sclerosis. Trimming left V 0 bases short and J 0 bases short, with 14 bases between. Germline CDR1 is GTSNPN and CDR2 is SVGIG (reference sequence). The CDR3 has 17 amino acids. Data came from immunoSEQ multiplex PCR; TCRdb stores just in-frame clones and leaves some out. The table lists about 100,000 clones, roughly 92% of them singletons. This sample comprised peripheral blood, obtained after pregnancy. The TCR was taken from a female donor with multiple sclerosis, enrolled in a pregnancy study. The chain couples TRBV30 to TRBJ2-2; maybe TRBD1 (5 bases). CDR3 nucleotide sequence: TGTGCCTGGAGTGTACAGGTCACACTCTCGAACACCGGGGAGCTGTTTTTT. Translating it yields CAWSVQVTLSNTGELFF.